This TCR beta chain was obtained from a study of blood T cell repertoires in COVID-19. The overall study: In each case, the material was cDNA or gDNA derived from T cells, B-cell-depleted T cells, or PBMCs.

Libraries were prepared by immunoSEQ multiplex PCR; TCRdb keeps only in-frame clonotypes and omits some of them. The sample records 65,000 to 100,000 clones, just over 85% being singletons. V gave up 5 bases and J gave up 7 bases; unmatched junction bases: 7. The CDR3 has 13 amino acids. Germline CDR1 and CDR2: LNHDA and SQIVND (reference sequence). This chain connects TRBV19 to TRBJ1-2; TRBD1 aligns across 7 bases. The sequence derives from a woman of 80 years or more with acute or convalescent COVID-19. The sequenced sample was peripheral blood. The CDR3 DNA reads as TGTGCCAGTAGTGGGACAGTGTCGGGTGGCTACACCTTC. Translating it yields CASSGTVSGGYTF. The variable domain in full, completed from reference TRBV19 and TRBJ1-2, reads DGGITQSPKYLFRKEGQNVTLSCEQNLNHDAMYWYRQDPGQGLRLIYYSQIVNDFQKGDIAEGYSVSREKKESFPLTVTSAQKNPTAFYLCASSGTVSGGYTFGSGTRLTVV.